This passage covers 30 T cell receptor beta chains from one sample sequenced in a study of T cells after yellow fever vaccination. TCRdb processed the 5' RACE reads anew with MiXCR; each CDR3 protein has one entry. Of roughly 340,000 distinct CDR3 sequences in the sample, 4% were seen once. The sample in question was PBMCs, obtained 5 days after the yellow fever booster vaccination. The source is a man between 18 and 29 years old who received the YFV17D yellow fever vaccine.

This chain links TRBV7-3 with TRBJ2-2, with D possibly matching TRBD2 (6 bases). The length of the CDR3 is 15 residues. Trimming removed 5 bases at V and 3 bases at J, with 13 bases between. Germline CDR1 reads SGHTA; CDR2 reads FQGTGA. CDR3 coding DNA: TGTGCCAGCAGCCGATATAGCGGTGACACCGGGGAGCTGTTTTTT. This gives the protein CASSRYSGDTGELFF.

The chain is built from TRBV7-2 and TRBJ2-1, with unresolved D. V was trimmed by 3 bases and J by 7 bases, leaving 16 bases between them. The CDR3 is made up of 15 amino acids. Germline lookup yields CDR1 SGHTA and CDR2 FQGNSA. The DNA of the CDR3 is TGTGCCAGCAGCTTCTGGTCCCCTCGAATGAATGAGCAGTTCTTC. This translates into CASSFWSPRMNEQFF. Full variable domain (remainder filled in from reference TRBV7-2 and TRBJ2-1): GAGVSQSPSNKVTEKGKDVELRCDPISGHTALYWYRQSLGQGLEFLIYFQGNSAPDKSGLPSDRFSAERTGGSVSTLTIQRTQQEDSAVYLCASSFWSPRMNEQFFGPGTRLTVL.

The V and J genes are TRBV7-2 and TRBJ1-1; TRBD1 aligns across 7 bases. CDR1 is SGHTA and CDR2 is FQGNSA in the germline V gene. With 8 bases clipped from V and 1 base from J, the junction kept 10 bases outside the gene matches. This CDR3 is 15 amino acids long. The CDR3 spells CASETQGESNTEAFF. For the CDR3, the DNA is TGTGCCAGCGAAACCCAGGGGGAATCGAACACTGAAGCTTTCTTT. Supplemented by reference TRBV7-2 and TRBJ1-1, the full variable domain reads GAGVSQSPSNKVTEKGKDVELRCDPISGHTALYWYRQSLGQGLEFLIYFQGNSAPDKSGLPSDRFSAERTGGSVSTLTIQRTQQEDSAVYLCASETQGESNTEAFFGQGTRLTVV.

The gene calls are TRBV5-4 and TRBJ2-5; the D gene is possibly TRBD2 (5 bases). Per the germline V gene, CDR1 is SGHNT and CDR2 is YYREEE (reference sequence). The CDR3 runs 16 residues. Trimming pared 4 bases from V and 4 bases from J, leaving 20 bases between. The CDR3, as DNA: TGTGCCAGCAGCGTAAAAACAAGCGGCGTCGGAGAGACCCAGTACTTC. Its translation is CASSVKTSGVGETQYF.

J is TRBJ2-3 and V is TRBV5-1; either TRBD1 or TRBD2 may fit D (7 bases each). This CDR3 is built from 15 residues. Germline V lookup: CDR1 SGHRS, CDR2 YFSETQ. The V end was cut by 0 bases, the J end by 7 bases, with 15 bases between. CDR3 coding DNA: TGCGCCAGCAGCTTGGTGACAGGGAGGGTTAATACGCAGTATTTT. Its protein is CASSLVTGRVNTQYF.

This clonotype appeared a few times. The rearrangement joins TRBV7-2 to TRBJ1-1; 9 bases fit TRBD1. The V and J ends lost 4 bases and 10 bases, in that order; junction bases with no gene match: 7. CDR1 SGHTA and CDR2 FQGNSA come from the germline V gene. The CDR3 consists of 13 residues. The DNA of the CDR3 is TGTGCCAGCAGCTGGGGACAGGGACTGGGAGCTTTCTTT. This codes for CASSWGQGLGAFF.

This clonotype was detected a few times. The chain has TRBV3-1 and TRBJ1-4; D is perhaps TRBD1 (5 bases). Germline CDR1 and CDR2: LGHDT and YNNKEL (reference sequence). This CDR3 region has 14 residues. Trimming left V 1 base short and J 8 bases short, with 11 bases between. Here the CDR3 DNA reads TGTGCCAGCAGCCAAGTCCTCGAGGGGGAAAAACTGTTTTTT. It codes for CASSQVLEGEKLFF.

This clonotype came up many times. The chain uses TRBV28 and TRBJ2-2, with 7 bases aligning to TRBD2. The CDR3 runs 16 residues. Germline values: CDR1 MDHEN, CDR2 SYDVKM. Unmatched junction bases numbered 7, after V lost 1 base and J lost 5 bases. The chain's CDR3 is CASSLSPAGSTGELFF. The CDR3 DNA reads TGTGCCAGCAGTTTATCACCAGCGGGGTCAACCGGGGAGCTGTTTTTT.

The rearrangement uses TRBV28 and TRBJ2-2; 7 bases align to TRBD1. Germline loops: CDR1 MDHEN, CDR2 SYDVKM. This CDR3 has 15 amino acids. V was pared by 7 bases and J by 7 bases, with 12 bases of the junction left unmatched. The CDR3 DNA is TGTGCCAGCATTACCGACAGGGTCAGGATCGGGGAGCTGTTTTTT. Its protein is CASITDRVRIGELFF.

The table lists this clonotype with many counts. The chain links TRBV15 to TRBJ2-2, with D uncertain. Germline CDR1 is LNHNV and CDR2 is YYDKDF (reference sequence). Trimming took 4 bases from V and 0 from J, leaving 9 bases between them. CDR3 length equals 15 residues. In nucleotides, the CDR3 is TGTGCCACCAGCATCGGTCGATCGAACACCGGGGAGCTGTTTTTT. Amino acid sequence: CATSIGRSNTGELFF.

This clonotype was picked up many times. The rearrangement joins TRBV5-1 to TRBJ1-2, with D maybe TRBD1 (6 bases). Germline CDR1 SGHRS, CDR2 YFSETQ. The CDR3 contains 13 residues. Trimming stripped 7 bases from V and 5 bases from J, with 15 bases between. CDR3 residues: CASAFGGQYGYTF. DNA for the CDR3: TGCGCCAGCGCATTCGGAGGACAGTATGGCTACACCTTC. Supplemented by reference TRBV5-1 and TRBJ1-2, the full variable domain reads KAGVTQTPRYLIKTRGQQVTLSCSPISGHRSVSWYQQTPGQGLQFLFEYFSETQRNKGNFPGRFSGRQFSNSRSEMNVSTLELGDSALYLCASAFGGQYGYTFGSGTRLTVV.

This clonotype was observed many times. The CDR3 loop is CASSIRDRGTEQYV. Written as DNA, the CDR3 is TGTGCCAGCAGTATCCGGGACAGGGGGACCGAGCAGTACGTC. The chain links TRBV28 to TRBJ2-7; 11 positions match TRBD1. Germline CDR1 reads MDHEN; CDR2 reads SYDVKM. The J segment lost 6 bases and the V segment lost 5 bases, leaving 6 bases of the junction unmatched. This CDR3 region has 14 residues.

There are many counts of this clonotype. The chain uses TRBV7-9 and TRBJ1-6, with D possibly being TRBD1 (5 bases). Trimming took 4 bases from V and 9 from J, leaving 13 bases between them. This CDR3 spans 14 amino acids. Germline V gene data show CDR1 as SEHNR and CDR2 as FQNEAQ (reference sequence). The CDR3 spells CASSSTGRISPLHF. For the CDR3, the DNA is TGTGCCAGCAGCTCCACAGGCCGGATTTCACCCCTCCACTTT.

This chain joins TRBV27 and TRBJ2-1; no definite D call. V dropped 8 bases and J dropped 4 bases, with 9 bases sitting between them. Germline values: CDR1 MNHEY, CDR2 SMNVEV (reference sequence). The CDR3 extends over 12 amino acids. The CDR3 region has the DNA TGTGCCAGCGGGCCGGCTTACAATGAGCAGTTCTTC. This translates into CASGPAYNEQFF.

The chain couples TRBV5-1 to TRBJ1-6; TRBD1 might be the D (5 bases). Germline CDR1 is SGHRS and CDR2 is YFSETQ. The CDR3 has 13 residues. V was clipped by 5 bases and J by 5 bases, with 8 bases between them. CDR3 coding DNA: TGCGCCAGCAGGACAGTTGATAATTCACCCCTCCACTTT. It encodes CASRTVDNSPLHF.

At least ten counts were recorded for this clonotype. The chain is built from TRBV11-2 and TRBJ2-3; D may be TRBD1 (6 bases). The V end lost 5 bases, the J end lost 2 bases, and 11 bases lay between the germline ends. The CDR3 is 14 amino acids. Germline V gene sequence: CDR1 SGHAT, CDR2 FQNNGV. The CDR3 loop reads CASSLNRVTDTQYF. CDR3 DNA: TGTGCCAGCAGCCTAAACAGGGTCACAGATACGCAGTATTTT.

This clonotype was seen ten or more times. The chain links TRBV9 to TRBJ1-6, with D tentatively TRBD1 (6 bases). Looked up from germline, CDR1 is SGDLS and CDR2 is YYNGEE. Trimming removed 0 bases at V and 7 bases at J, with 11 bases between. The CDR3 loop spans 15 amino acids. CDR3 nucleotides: TGTGCCAGCAGCGTAGCGGCAGGGGAAAATTCACCCCTCCACTTT. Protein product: CASSVAAGENSPLHF.

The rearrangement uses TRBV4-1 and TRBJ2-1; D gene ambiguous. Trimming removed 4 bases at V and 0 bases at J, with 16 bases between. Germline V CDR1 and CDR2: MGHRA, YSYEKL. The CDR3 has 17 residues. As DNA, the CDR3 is TGCGCCAGCAGCCCCCGCTCAGTGCCGAGCTCCTACAATGAGCAGTTCTTC. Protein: CASSPRSVPSSYNEQFF.

The CDR3 nucleotides are TGCGCCAGCAGCCAACTACAGGGTGGTAATTCACCCCTCCACTTT. This codes for CASSQLQGGNSPLHF. The chain recombines TRBV5-1 with TRBJ1-6, with a tentative D call TRBD1 (6 bases). This CDR3 is 15 amino acids long. Per the germline V gene, CDR1 is SGHRS and CDR2 is YFSETQ. Trimming removed 4 bases at V and 6 bases at J, with 14 bases between.

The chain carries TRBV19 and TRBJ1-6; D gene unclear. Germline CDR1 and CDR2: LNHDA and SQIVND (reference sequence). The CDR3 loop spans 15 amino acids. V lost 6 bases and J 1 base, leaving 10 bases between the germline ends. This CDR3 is CASSPSGSYNSPLHF. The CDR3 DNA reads TGTGCCAGTAGCCCCTCGGGGTCCTATAATTCACCCCTCCACTTT.

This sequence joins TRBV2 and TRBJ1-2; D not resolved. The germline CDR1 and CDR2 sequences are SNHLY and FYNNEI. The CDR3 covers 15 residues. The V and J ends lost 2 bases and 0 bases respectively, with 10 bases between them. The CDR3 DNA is TGTGCCAGCAGTGAACTACCTCGAGCTAACTATGGCTACACCTTC. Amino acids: CASSELPRANYGYTF.

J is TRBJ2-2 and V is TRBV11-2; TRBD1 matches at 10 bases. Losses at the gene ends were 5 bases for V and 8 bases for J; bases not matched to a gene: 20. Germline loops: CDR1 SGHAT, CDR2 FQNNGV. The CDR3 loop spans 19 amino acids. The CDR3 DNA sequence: TGTGCCAGCAGCCGAAGAGGACTCCGGGACAGGGGTGTAAAGGGGGAGCTGTTTTTT. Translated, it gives CASSRRGLRDRGVKGELFF. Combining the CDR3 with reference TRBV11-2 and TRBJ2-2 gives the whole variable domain EAGVAQSPRYKIIEKRQSVAFWCNPISGHATLYWYQQILGQGPKLLIQFQNNGVVDDSQLPKDRFSAERLKGVDSTLKIQPAKLEDSAVYLCASSRRGLRDRGVKGELFFGEGSRLTVL.

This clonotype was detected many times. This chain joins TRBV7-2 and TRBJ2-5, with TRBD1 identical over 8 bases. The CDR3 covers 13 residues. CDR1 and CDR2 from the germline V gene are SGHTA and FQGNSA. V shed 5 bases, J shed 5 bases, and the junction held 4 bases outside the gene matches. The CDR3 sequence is CASSTWTGETQYF. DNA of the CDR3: TGTGCCAGCAGCACCTGGACAGGGGAGACCCAGTACTTC.

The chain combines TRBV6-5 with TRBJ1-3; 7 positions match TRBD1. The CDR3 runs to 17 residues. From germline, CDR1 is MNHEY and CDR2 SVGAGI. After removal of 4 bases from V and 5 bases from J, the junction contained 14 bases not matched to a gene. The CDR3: CASSSASSGGKRNTIYF. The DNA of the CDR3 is TGTGCCAGCAGTTCCGCCTCGTCAGGGGGAAAACGAAACACCATATATTTT.

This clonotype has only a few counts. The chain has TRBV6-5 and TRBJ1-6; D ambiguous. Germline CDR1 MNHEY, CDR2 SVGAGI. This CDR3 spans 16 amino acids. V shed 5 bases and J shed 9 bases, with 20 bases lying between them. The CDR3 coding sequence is TGTGCCAGCAGTATGATTGCTGGCGGAGGTTTTTCACCCCTCCACTTT. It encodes CASSMIAGGGFSPLHF.

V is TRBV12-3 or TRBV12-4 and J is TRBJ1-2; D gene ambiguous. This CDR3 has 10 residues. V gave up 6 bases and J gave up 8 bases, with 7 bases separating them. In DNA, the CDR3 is TGTGCCAGCAGCTCTAGGGGCTACACCTTC. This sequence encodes CASSSRGYTF.

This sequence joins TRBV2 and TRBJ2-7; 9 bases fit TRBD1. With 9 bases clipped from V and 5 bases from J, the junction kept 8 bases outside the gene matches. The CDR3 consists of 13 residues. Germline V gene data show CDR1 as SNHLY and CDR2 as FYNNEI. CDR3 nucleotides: TGTGCCAGTCTCCGGGACAGGGTCAACGAGCAGTACGTC. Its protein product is CASLRDRVNEQYV.

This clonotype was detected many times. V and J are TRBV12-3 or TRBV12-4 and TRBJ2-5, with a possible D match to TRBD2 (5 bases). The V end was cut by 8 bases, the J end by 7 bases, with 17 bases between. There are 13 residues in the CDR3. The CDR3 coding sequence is TGTGCCAGCGGTTCTTCGGGGTTGGGGACCCAGTACTTC. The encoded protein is CASGSSGLGTQYF.

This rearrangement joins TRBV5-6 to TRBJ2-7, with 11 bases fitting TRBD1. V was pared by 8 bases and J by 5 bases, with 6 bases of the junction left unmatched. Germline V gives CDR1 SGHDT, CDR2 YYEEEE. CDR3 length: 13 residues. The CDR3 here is CASKGQGGNEQYF. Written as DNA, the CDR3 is TGTGCCAGTAAGGGACAGGGGGGAAACGAGCAGTACTTC.

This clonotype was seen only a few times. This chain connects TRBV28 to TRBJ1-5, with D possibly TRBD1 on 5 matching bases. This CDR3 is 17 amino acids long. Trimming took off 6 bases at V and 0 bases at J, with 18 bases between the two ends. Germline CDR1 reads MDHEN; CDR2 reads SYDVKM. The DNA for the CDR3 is TGTGCCAGCAGCAGGGCGGTGGGGGATTATAGCAATCAGCCCCAGCATTTT. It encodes CASSRAVGDYSNQPQHF. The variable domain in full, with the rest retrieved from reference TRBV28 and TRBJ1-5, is DVKVTQSSRYLVKRTGEKVFLECVQDMDHENMFWYRQDPGLGLRLIYFSYDVKMKEKGDIPEGYSVSREKKERFSLILESASTNQTSMYLCASSRAVGDYSNQPQHFGDGTRLSIL.